This TCR beta chain was recorded in a study of cytomegalovirus exposure and HLA in healthy donors (dated by TCRdb to between 2016 and 2019). At the level of the whole study: An earlier analysis of some 500 of the donors reported 250 to 350 Gb of sequence data and around 120 million unique TCR beta sequences from 150 million to 200 million T cells. Around 330 gigabases of sequencing data and tens of millions of unique TCR sequences made up an early release that covered approximately 650 HLA-typed donors. Of the roughly 430 genotyped donors, over 70% fell in the genetic ancestry cluster associated with self-reported Caucasian donors. The study aimed to test whether cataloging public T cell receptors could reveal signatures of past pathogen exposure. The T cell repertoires of roughly 660 subjects were profiled by immunosequencing and related to cytomegalovirus serostatus. A separate validation cohort of about 110 different subjects was used in addition to the 666-subject first cohort. The study combined high-throughput TCR immunosequencing, statistical association of individual TCRs with disease status, and machine learning to predict cytomegalovirus infection status. A later analysis re-examined previously published TCR beta repertoires from 500 to 700 donors and added high-resolution HLA genotyping to investigate patterns of TCR occurrence. Rather than using new phenotypic data, the later analysis identified candidate immune exposures from TCR beta sequences and from how often those sequences occurred across donors. An earlier analysis of approximately 500 of the donors applied high-throughput TCR beta sequencing to assess whether each TCR beta V gene segment acted as functional or pseudogenic. Alongside the repertoire data, information on donor age, sex, ethnicity and CMV serostatus was compiled. A later genetic analysis took genome-wide SNP genotypes for about 60% of the roughly 670 donors and used that subset as a discovery cohort. All discovery cohort repertoires had been generated using a single sequencing platform. Both class I and class II loci were covered by HLA typing, at four-digit resolution. Typing coverage varied by locus: about 620-630 donors for A, B, C, DRB1 and DQB1; around 560 for DQA1; 606 for DPA1; under 490 for DPB1. Roughly 5 DR-DQ haplotypes were handled as single units for association and clustering, since linkage in the cohort was strong. Across approximately 400 genotyped donors of the cohort, an average of about 240,000 unique TCR beta nucleotide sequences per donor were sequenced, and roughly 18% of those sequences were non-productive.

The germline V gene supplies CDR1 SGHRS and CDR2 YFSETQ. The trim is 0 bases for V and 4 bases for J, with a gap of 11 bases between the germline ends. From its cysteine to its phenylalanine, the CDR3 spans 15 amino acids. The kept DNA is CDR3 alone, 45 bases in frame from the first base. The cohort comprised 670 or so healthy bone marrow donors. Cohort members were all nominally healthy when sampled, although unrecorded immune exposures were likely present. The donor was CMV seronegative and was included in the group of a few hundred seronegative cohort members. A peripheral blood sample was collected from each donor, and TCR beta sequencing was performed on peripheral blood mononuclear cells. The Qiagen DNeasy Blood Extraction Kit was used to extract genomic DNA from the blood cell samples. Regarding this clone: What this receptor recognizes is not known. There are no base qualities to consult, and no much larger clone falls within one base.

What the work shows at the level of the full study, not this receptor alone: The presence/absence analyses assumed that sequencing depth was roughly uniform across donors, and that assumption may not be true. A later genetic analysis associated a missense DCLRE1C variant with V-gene and J-gene trimming of TCR beta chains, and an independent cohort replicated the association. HLA typing was unavailable for some donors at each locus, so association tests used only the typed subset. The cohort was sequenced for TCR beta chains only, and without alpha or paired-chain data the features that could be detected were limited. It was suggested by the authors that the approach could potentially be generalized to other disease states and immunological phenotypes. The earlier analysis of some 560 of the donors excluded about 16 rarely observed V segments, including chromosome 9 orphons, because counts were too low. A later analysis found that HLA-associated TCR beta chains were more clonally expanded and had lower generation probabilities than equally common non-associated chains. In a later analysis, TCR association rates were found to vary across HLA loci, with the most associated TCRs seen for DRB1 alleles and the fewest for HLA-C alleles. Specific HLA alleles were associated with roughly 17,000 TCR beta sequences at a false discovery rate of 0.05 in a later analysis. In vitro tests confirmed that a few of the cytomegalovirus-associated TCR beta chains recognize cytomegalovirus antigens. In a later analysis, most CMV-associated TCR beta chains were found to appear HLA-restricted, with HLA associations seemingly driven largely by CMV exposure. According to a later analysis, parvovirus B19, influenza, CMV and Epstein-Barr virus appeared linked to several top co-occurrence clusters. Some IMGT-functional V segments, including TRBV6-2 and TRBV6-3, could not be distinguished by the 87-base-pair reads and were therefore excluded. Linkage disequilibrium might explain the correlated functional status among segregating V segments, but an unknown experimental factor could not be ruled out. In the study, some 160 TCR beta chains were listed as associated with cytomegalovirus. A later genetic analysis reported fewer N-insertions in productive TCRs among donors in an Asian-associated ancestry cluster than the roughly 640-donor mean. A further reported finding was that TCR beta sequences accurately predicted the HLA-A and HLA-B alleles for most subjects in the first cohort. The classifier was reported to diagnose cytomegalovirus status with high specificity and sensitivity in both the original cohort and the validation cohort. The only immune exposure information available for the cohort was CMV serostatus. A cluster of highly shared sequence variants was judged likely to be a technical artifact of the sequencing pipeline. When HLA alleles, especially DR and DQ, strongly co-occurred, TCR associations were difficult to assign to individual alleles. Broadly in line with IMGT annotations, most TCR beta V segments showed up in productive rearrangements about 90% or about 30% of the time in an earlier analysis of under 700 of the donors. While some public TCRs were present in many individuals, most TCR sequences turned up only very rarely across donors.

To prepare the library, the immunoSEQ multiplex PCR assay was applied. For the multiplex PCR, a mixture combining 60 forward primers for TCR Vbeta segments and 13 reverse primers for TCR Jbeta segments was used. The CDR3 region of rearranged TCR beta genes was amplified from genomic DNA with a multiplex PCR assay. On the Illumina HiSeq System, the amplified TCR beta libraries were sequenced as 87-base-pair reads. The original methods were these. In a later analysis, roughly 80 million unique TCR beta chains were counted across the roughly 610 repertoires, and roughly 11 million of these chains were shared by at least two donors. Raw reads were error-corrected and collapsed into unique sequences by a nearest-neighbor algorithm in which closely related sequences were merged to remove PCR and sequencing errors. V, D and J gene segments were assigned by aligning CDR3 sequences to IMGT reference sequences. For a sequence to be retained, at least a six-nucleotide match to both a V gene segment and a J gene segment was required. A rearrangement was called productive if the CDR3 had no stop codons and remained in frame with V and J, and every other rearrangement was called non-productive. Following IMGT convention, CDR3 was defined as the stretch from the second conserved V-encoded cysteine up to the conserved J-encoded phenylalanine. In an earlier analysis of approximately 590 of the donors, sequences lacking an unambiguous match to a single V gene segment were excluded. In an earlier analysis of approximately 610 of the donors, V segments were called functional above 56.7% productive rearrangements and were called segregating when the between-donor standard deviation exceeded 5%. A statistical classification framework was built for diagnosing cytomegalovirus status from the catalog of TCR beta chain sequences. V and J gene assignment, in a later analysis, came from comparing TCR nucleotide sequences with IMGT/GENE-DB human TR gene sequences. The TCRdist pipeline was used in a later analysis to assign CDR3 sequences and most-parsimonious VDJ recombination scenarios. A later analysis defined each TCR beta chain by its CDR3 amino acid sequence plus V-gene family, and excluded reads lacking a unique V-gene family. As a way to deal with suspected cross-contamination and a sequencing artifact, a later analysis dropped hundreds of nucleotide sequences that were highly shared and had low generation probability. For each public chain, a later analysis derived a clonal expansion index from normalized ranks of inferred template counts within each repertoire. In a later analysis, generation probabilities were computed with a VDJ recombination model fitted to out-of-frame rearrangements, and the resulting probabilities were checked against IGoR. Hypergeometric tests were used in a later analysis to score TCR-TCR, TCR-HLA and TCR-CMV co-occurrence, with a repertoire-size bias correction applied to the TCR pairs. A later analysis estimated false discovery rates by permuting HLA or CMV assignments 20 times. A later analysis grouped co-occurring TCRs with DBSCAN, adding TCRdist sequence similarity when clustering within HLA-allele-positive subsets. Co-occurrence clustering excluded repertoires with fewer than 30,000 or more than 120,000 public chains, plus five with anomalous nucleotide sharing. TCRdb carries this immuneACCESS record with in-frame sequences only. Its versions omit some clonotypes, under half of them owing to an unresolved V gene in the studies checked, with the rest unexplained. D and trimming were read from the DNA, whereas the V and J calls and clone size are those reported in that table. The sample includes about 160,000 clones, with almost 80% observed a single time. The ten largest account for about 1.5% of the sample.

Recombination connected TRBV5-1 to TRBJ2-1; TRBD1 is perhaps the D gene, given 6 matching bases. Sample: PBMCs. This TCR was sampled from a male donor in good health and CMV-seronegative. DNA sequence: TGCGCCAGCAGCTTGGCCAGCGGACAGTACAATGAGCAGTTCTTC. This encodes CASSLASGQYNEQFF. Where the CDR3 stops, the reference TRBV5-1 and TRBJ2-1 genes take over; the full variable domain is KAGVTQTPRYLIKTRGQQVTLSCSPISGHRSVSWYQQTPGQGLQFLFEYFSETQRNKGNFPGRFSGRQFSNSRSEMNVSTLELGDSALYLCASSLASGQYNEQFFGPGTRLTVL.